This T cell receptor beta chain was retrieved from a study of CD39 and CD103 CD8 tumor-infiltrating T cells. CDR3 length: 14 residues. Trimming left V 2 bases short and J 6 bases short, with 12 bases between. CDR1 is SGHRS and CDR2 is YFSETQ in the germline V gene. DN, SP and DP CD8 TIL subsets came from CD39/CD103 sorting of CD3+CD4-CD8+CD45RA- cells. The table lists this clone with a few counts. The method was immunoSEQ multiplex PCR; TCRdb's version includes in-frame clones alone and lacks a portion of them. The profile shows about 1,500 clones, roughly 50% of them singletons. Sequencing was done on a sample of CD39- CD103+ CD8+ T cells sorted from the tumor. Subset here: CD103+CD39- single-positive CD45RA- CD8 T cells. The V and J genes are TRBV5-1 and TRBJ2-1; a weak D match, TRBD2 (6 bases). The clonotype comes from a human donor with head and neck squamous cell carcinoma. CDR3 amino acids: CASSLIGGGNEQFF. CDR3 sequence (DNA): TGCGCCAGCAGCTTAATTGGGGGAGGCAATGAGCAGTTCTTC.